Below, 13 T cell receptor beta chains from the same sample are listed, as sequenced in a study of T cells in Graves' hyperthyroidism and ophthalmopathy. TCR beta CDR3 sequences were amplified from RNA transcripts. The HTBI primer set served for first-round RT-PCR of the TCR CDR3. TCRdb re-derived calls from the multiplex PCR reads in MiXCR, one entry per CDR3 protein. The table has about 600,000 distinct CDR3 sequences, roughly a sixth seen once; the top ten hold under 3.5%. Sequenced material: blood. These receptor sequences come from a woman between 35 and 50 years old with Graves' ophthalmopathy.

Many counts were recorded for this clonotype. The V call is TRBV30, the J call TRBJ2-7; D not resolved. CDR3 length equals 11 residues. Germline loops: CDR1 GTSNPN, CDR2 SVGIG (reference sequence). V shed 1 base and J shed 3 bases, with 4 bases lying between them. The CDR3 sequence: CAWSAGYEQYF. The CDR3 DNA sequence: TGTGCCTGGAGTGCTGGCTACGAGCAGTACTTC.

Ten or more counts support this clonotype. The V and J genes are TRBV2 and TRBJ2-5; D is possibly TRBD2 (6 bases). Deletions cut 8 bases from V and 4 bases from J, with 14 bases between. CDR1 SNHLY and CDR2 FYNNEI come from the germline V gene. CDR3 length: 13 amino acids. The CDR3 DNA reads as TGTGCCAGCGGGGACCCCGGGGGAGAGACCCAGTACTTC. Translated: CASGDPGGETQYF.

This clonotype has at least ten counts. CDR3 sequence (DNA): TGTGCCTGGAGTCTACCGGGACAGGGATCTGAAAAACTGTTTTTT. It specifies CAWSLPGQGSEKLFF. J is TRBJ1-4 and V is TRBV30; 9 bases match TRBD1. The CDR3 has 15 residues. The trim removed 2 bases at V and 7 bases at J, leaving 8 bases unmatched. The germline V gene encodes CDR1 GTSNPN and CDR2 SVGIG (reference sequence).

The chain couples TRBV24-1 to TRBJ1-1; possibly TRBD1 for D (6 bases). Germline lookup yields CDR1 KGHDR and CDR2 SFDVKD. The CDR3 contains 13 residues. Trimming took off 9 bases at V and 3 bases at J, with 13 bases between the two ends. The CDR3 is CATYTRGDTEAFF. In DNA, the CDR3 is TGTGCCACCTACACTAGGGGGGACACTGAAGCTTTCTTT.

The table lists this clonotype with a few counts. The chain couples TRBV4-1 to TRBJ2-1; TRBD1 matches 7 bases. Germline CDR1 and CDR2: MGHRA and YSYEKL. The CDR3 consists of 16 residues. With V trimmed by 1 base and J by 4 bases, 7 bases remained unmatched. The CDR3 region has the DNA TGCGCCAGCAGCCAAGCGGGGACAGCCACATACAATGAGCAGTTCTTC. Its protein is CASSQAGTATYNEQFF.

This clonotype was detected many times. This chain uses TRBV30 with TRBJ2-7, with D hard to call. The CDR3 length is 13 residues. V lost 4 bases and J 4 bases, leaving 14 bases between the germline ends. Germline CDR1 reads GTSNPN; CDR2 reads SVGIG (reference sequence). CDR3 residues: CAWTGPAKYEQYF. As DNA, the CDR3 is TGTGCCTGGACTGGACCGGCGAAATACGAGCAGTACTTC.

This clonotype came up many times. CDR3 loop: CASSTDRVDTQYF. CDR3 DNA sequence: TGTGCCAGCAGCACGGACAGGGTGGATACGCAGTATTTT. This chain uses TRBV5-8 with TRBJ2-3; TRBD1 agrees at 8 bases. V lost 4 bases, J lost 6 bases, and 4 bases stayed unmatched. CDR3 length equals 13 residues. The germline gives CDR1 SGHTS, CDR2 YDEGEE.

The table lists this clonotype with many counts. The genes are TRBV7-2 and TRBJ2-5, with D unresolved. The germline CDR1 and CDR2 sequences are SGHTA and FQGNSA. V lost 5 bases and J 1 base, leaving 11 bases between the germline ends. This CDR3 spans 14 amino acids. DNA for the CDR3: TGTGCCAGCAGCCAATCGGTTAGCCAAGAGACCCAGTACTTC. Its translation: CASSQSVSQETQYF.

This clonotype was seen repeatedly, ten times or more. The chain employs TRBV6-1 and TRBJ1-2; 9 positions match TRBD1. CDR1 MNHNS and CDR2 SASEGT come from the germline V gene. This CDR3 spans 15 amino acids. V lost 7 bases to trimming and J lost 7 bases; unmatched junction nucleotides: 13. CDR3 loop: CASKDRDRDGLGYTF. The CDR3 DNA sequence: TGTGCCAGCAAGGATCGGGACAGGGATGGTCTTGGCTACACCTTC.

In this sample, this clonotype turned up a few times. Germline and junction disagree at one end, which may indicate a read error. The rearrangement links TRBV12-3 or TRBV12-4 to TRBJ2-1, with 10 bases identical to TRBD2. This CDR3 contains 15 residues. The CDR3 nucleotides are TGTGCCAGCAGCCTAGGACTAGCGGCTTACAATGAGCGGTTCTTC. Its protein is CASSLGLAAYNERFF.

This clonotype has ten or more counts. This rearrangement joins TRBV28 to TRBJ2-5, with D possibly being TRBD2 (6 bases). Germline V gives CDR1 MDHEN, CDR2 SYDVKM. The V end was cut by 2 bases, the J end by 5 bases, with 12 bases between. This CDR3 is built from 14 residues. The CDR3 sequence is CASSLPGRKETQYF. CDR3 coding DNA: TGTGCCAGCAGTTTACCGGGGAGGAAGGAGACCCAGTACTTC.

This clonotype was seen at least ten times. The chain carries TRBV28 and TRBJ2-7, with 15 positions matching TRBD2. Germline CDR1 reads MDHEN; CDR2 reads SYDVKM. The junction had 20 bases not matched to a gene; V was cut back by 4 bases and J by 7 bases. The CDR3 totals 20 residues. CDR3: CASSSPRTDRTSGRAREQYF. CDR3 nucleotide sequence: TGTGCCAGCAGTTCACCTCGGACAGACAGGACTAGCGGGAGGGCCCGTGAGCAGTACTTC.

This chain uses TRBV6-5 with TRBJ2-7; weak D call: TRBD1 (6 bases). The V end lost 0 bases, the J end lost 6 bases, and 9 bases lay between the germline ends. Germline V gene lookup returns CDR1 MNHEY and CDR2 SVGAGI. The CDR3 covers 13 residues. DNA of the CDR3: TGTGCCAGCAGTTACTCGTCGGACAGCGAGCAGTACTTC. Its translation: CASSYSSDSEQYF.